Following are 17 T cell receptor beta chains from one sample sequenced in a study of T cell responses to AZD1222 COVID-19 vaccine. The repertoire was sequenced with immunoSEQ multiplex PCR; TCRdb's copy has only in-frame clones and lacks some. The sample carries some 91,000 clones, about nine tenths recorded once. The sequences come from peripheral blood, collected on day 0 of AZD1222 vaccination. All receptors derive from an adult in good health.

This clone was seen a handful of times. V and J are TRBV7-9 and TRBJ2-3, with no clear D. Germline V lookup: CDR1 SEHNR, CDR2 FQNEAQ (reference sequence). V lost 7 bases and J lost 4, with 3 bases in between. The CDR3 has 10 amino acids. The CDR3 DNA reads as TGTGCCAGCAACGCAGATACGCAGTATTTT. It is translated as CASNADTQYF.

This rearrangement joins TRBV5-1 to TRBJ2-7, with 7 nucleotides matching TRBD2. V shed 0 bases and J 5 bases; nucleotides not matched to a gene: 8. The length of the CDR3 is 15 residues. Per the germline V gene, CDR1 is SGHRS and CDR2 is YFSETQ. In nucleotides, the CDR3 is TGCGCCAGCAGCTTGGTAGTCGCGGGAGCGCACGAGCAGTACTTC. Encoded protein: CASSLVVAGAHEQYF.

This clone was picked up a small number of times. The chain recombines TRBV6-5 with TRBJ1-2; D perhaps matches TRBD1 (5 bases). CDR1 and CDR2 (germline): MNHEY, SVGAGI. Trimming took 4 bases from V and 7 from J, leaving 19 bases between them. The CDR3 has 15 residues. The CDR3 DNA is TGTGCCAGCAGTTCTCCGGGACGCCCTAAAGCTGGCTACACCTTC. Translation: CASSSPGRPKAGYTF.

The genes are TRBV7-2 and TRBJ2-7; D is perhaps TRBD2 (5 bases). This CDR3 has 14 amino acids. The V gene's germline CDR1 is SGHTA and CDR2 FQGNSA. With 8 bases removed from V and 0 bases from J, the gap between germline ends came to 14 bases. The CDR3 loop reads CASSSEGISYEQYF. The CDR3 bases are TGTGCCAGCTCATCAGAGGGTATCTCCTACGAGCAGTACTTC.

The sample holds one count of this clone. The chain recombines TRBV5-6 with TRBJ1-2; 7 bases agree with TRBD1. This CDR3 contains 18 residues. V shed 4 bases and J 1 base; nucleotides not matched to a gene: 16. CDR1 is SGHDT, CDR2 YYEEEE, per germline. CDR3 coding DNA: TGTGCCAGCAGCCGTACCGGCACCGGGACAGATTATAACTATGGCTACACCTTC. Protein sequence: CASSRTGTGTDYNYGYTF.

The chain links TRBV10-1 to TRBJ2-1, with D unclear. V was trimmed by 3 bases and J by 0 bases, leaving 12 bases between them. Germline V gene sequence: CDR1 WNHNN, CDR2 SYGVQD (reference sequence). The CDR3 totals 16 residues. The CDR3 protein is CASSEGDTSSYNEQFF. In DNA, the CDR3 is TGCGCCAGCAGTGAAGGTGACACAAGCTCCTACAATGAGCAGTTCTTC.

This clone was seen only a few times. V and J are TRBV3-1 (or the pseudogene TRBV3-2) and TRBJ1-6; perhaps TRBD1 as D (5 bases). Between the trimmed V and J ends, which lost 6 bases and 6 bases, there was a span of 12 bases. This CDR3 has 14 residues. Germline V lookup: CDR1 LGHDT, CDR2 YNNKEL (reference sequence). CDR3 DNA sequence: TGTGCCAGCAGTGAGGCAGGGAGTAATTCACCCCTCCACTTT. It yields the protein CASSEAGSNSPLHF.

The chain carries TRBV6-5 and TRBJ2-1, with a weak D call TRBD1 (6 bases). Trimming took 10 bases from V and 0 from J, leaving 16 bases between them. Germline CDR1 reads MNHEY; CDR2 reads SVGAGI. The CDR3 has 15 amino acids. CDR3 loop: CAIWTAMGSYNEQFF. The CDR3 DNA is TGTGCCATCTGGACAGCCATGGGCTCCTACAATGAGCAGTTCTTC.

This chain uses TRBV6-1 with TRBJ2-1, with 7 bases fitting TRBD2. V dropped 0 bases and J dropped 2; count of bases not matched to a gene: 1. The germline V gene has CDR1 MNHNS and CDR2 SASEGT. The CDR3 runs to 15 residues. The CDR3 is CASSEASGTYNEQFF. For the CDR3, the DNA is TGTGCCAGCAGTGAAGCGAGCGGGACCTACAATGAGCAGTTCTTC.

The chain links TRBV5-6 to TRBJ2-7; TRBD2 agrees at 14 bases. Germline values: CDR1 SGHDT, CDR2 YYEEEE. The CDR3 is made up of 14 amino acids. The V and J ends lost 4 bases and 6 bases, in that order; junction bases with no gene match: 3. As DNA, the CDR3 is TGTGCCAGCAGCGCGGGACTAGCGGGAGTCGAGCAGTACTTC. Protein: CASSAGLAGVEQYF.

The chain couples TRBV13 to TRBJ2-7, with D perhaps given as TRBD1 or TRBD2 (5 bases each). The germline gives CDR1 PRHDT, CDR2 FYEKMQ (reference sequence). The CDR3 has 15 residues. Trimming removed 4 bases from V and 6 bases from J, with 19 bases in between. CDR3 sequence reads: CASSSATGRGIEQYF. The CDR3 bases are TGTGCCAGCAGCTCAGCAACGGGACGAGGGATCGAGCAGTACTTC.

The V call is TRBV29-1, the J call TRBJ1-1, with a tentative D call TRBD1 (6 bases). CDR1 and CDR2 from the germline V gene are SQVTM and ANQGSEA. The V end was cut by 8 bases, the J end by 1 base, with 14 bases between. The CDR3 runs to 13 residues. This CDR3 reads CSTRRTENTEAFF. CDR3 in DNA: TGCAGCACCCGACGGACAGAGAACACTGAAGCTTTCTTT.

The V call is TRBV19, the J call TRBJ1-5; 8 nucleotides agree with TRBD1. This CDR3 has 16 residues. The germline V gene encodes CDR1 LNHDA and CDR2 SQIVND (reference sequence). V lost 6 bases to trimming and J lost 5 bases; unmatched junction nucleotides: 12. CDR3 coding DNA: TGTGCCAGTAGAGACGCCAGGGGACAGGCTTATCAGCCCCAGCATTTT. Translated: CASRDARGQAYQPQHF.

V is TRBV2 and J is TRBJ2-2; D call uncertain. The CDR3 sequence is 14 residues long. Trimming stripped 4 bases from V and 5 bases from J, with 11 bases between. The germline gives CDR1 SNHLY, CDR2 FYNNEI. The CDR3 coding sequence is TGTGCCAGCAGTGTACTGTCCGAAACCGGGGAGCTGTTTTTT. Its translation is CASSVLSETGELFF.

Turning to this clone: At one of its ends the junction is not consistent with the germline gene, which may arise from a read error. The chain recombines TRBV9 with TRBJ1-5; D is unclear. This CDR3 has 15 amino acids. Germline CDR1 is SGDLS and CDR2 is YYNGEE. CDR3 DNA: TGTGCCAGCAGTGTAGAAAGCAATAGCAATCAGCCCCAGCATTTT. It codes for CASSVESNSNQPQHF.

The chain employs TRBV3-1 (or the pseudogene TRBV3-2) and TRBJ2-5; tentatively, D is TRBD1 or TRBD2 (6 bases each). V gave up 0 bases and J gave up 4 bases, with 24 bases separating them. This CDR3 contains 19 residues. Germline CDR1 LGHDT, CDR2 YNNKEL (reference sequence). CDR3 loop: CASSQDLGASVKRVETQYF. In DNA, the CDR3 is TGTGCCAGCAGCCAAGATTTGGGGGCTAGCGTAAAACGGGTAGAGACCCAGTACTTC.

Only a few counts were recorded for this clone. The genes are TRBV2 and TRBJ2-1; D is possibly TRBD1 or TRBD2 (7 bases each). With 1 base removed from V and 5 bases from J, the gap between germline ends came to 15 bases. Germline assignment: CDR1 SNHLY and CDR2 FYNNEI. This CDR3 spans 16 amino acids. The CDR3 DNA follows: TGTGCCAGCAGTGAAGGCAGGGCAGGGGGGGACAATGAGCAGTTCTTC. Amino acids: CASSEGRAGGDNEQFF.